In this sample, the clone carrying this T cell receptor beta chain turned up once. The data were produced by immunoSEQ multiplex PCR, yet TCRdb's version contains in-frame clones alone and is incomplete. The sample consists of hundreds of thousands of clones, over 75% of them appearing once. This sample was included in a study of shared T cell receptors in the human thymus. Germline lookup yields CDR1 LGHNA and CDR2 YSLEER. CDR3 length equals 15 residues. V dropped 4 bases and J dropped 0 bases, with 10 bases sitting between them. These data also featured in a second study, about human thymus T cells. That report adds: Corrective cardiac surgery supplied the resected thymus tissue.

The specimen was thymocytes. The TCR sequence derives from a boy under three years old with a congenital heart defect. The V call is TRBV4-3, the J call TRBJ2-1, with a possible D match to TRBD2 (6 bases). This CDR3 reads CASSRDWFSYNEQFF. The CDR3 coding sequence is TGCGCCAGCAGCCGGGACTGGTTCTCCTACAATGAGCAGTTCTTC.